Sequencing of this TCR beta chain was carried out in a study of blood T cell repertoires in COVID-19. Study in general: The origin of the acute and convalescent COVID-19 samples was the United States, Italy and Spain. T cells, B-cell-depleted T cells, or PBMCs supplied cDNA or gDNA.

Authors' data handling: It was from reference gene primer amplification that nucleated cell counts were estimated. TCRdb's copy holds only in-frame clones and misses some; the assay was immunoSEQ multiplex PCR. The V and J calls and the clone size are those of that table, but D and trimming were determined from the DNA. This table has 150,000 to 160,000 clones, 65% to 90% appearing once. CDR1 and CDR2 (germline): SGHKS, YYEKEE (reference sequence). The CDR3 has 14 residues. The ends were cut back, 3 bases at V and 3 bases at J, with 12 bases in the middle. The receptor's source is a woman in her fifties or sixties with acute or convalescent COVID-19. The sample taken for sequencing was peripheral blood. V usage is TRBV5-5 and J usage is TRBJ1-2; no definite D call. The CDR3 reads CASSSNNGDYGYTF. CDR3 coding DNA: TGTGCCAGCAGCTCCAATAACGGAGACTATGGCTACACCTTC.